Listed here is a single TCR beta chain. Its target is not known. TCRdb keeps only in-frame clones here, not all; method: immunoSEQ multiplex PCR. The sample contains more than 50,000 clones, around 90% of which appear only once. This sample was taken from a study of OX40 agonist ivuxolimab in advanced cancers. Overall study context: Prior anti-PD-1, anti-PD-L1 or anti-CTLA-4 therapy did not bar entry, and about 38% had some. Study conclusions and caveats: CD4+ T cells averaged fewer expanded clones than CD8+ T cells.

With V trimmed by 0 bases and J by 2 bases, 6 bases remained unmatched. The V gene's germline CDR1 is LGHNA and CDR2 YSLEER. The CDR3 length is 16 residues. The chain carries TRBV4-3 and TRBJ2-7; 8 bases match TRBD1. The input for sequencing was CD4+ or CD8+ T cells sorted from blood, taken in a trial of the OX40 agonist ivuxolimab. The clonotype originates from an adult with an advanced solid tumor such as melanoma, head and neck, liver or kidney cancer. The CDR3 sequence: CASSQELGRGPYEQYF. In DNA form, the CDR3 reads TGCGCCAGCAGCCAAGAGTTGGGCAGGGGGCCCTACGAGCAGTACTTC.